Below, 7 T cell receptor beta chains from the same sample are listed, as sequenced in a study of tumor-infiltrating lymphocytes in localized non-small cell lung cancer. Repertoires were generated with immunoSEQ multiplex PCR, while TCRdb's copy carries only in-frame clones and drops some. The sample yields some 9,300 clones, approximately 78% seen once. The sample was lung tumor tissue. These receptors came from a human donor with non-small cell lung cancer.

This clone was counted a few times. The chain recombines TRBV7-3 with TRBJ2-1, with D unresolved. This CDR3 comprises 15 residues. Trimming removed 5 bases from V and 0 bases from J, with 11 bases in between. The V gene's germline CDR1 is SGHTA and CDR2 FQGTGA. The CDR3 reads CASSATTSSYNEQFF. In DNA form, the CDR3 reads TGTGCCAGCAGCGCCACTACGAGCTCCTACAATGAGCAGTTCTTC. Full variable domain (missing parts from reference TRBV7-3 and TRBJ2-1): GAGVSQTPSNKVTEKGKYVELRCDPISGHTALYWYRQSLGQGPEFLIYFQGTGAADDSGLPNDRFFAVRPEGSVSTLKIQRTERGDSAVYLCASSATTSSYNEQFFGPGTRLTVL.

CDR3 residues: CASGLFREHRPNDQAFF. As DNA, the CDR3 is TGTGCTAGTGGTTTGTTTAGGGAACACAGGCCAAACGACCAAGCTTTCTTT. This chain uses TRBV12-5 with TRBJ1-1, with D possibly matching TRBD1 (5 bases). From germline, CDR1 is LGHNT and CDR2 FRNRAP. V was trimmed by 2 bases and J by 9 bases, leaving 25 bases between them. The CDR3 has 17 residues. Full variable domain (missing parts from reference TRBV12-5 and TRBJ1-1): DARVTQTPRHKVTEMGQEVTMRCQPILGHNTVFWYRQTMMQGLELLAYFRNRAPLDDSGMPKDRFSAEMPDATLATLKIQPSEPRDSAVYFCASGLFREHRPNDQAFFGQGTRLTVV.

V and J are TRBV5-6 and TRBJ2-5, with 7 bases that match TRBD2. This CDR3 has 15 amino acids. The germline V gene encodes CDR1 SGHDT and CDR2 YYEEEE. Trimming cost V 4 bases and J 5 bases; bases outside gene matches: 11. As DNA, the CDR3 is TGTGCCAGCAGCCCAGAGGGAGGGCCGGGGGAGACCCAGTACTTC. Translating it yields CASSPEGGPGETQYF.

The rearrangement links TRBV30 to TRBJ2-2; 7 bases map to TRBD1. The J segment lost 1 base and the V segment lost 7 bases, leaving 9 bases of the junction unmatched. The CDR3 sequence is 15 residues long. Germline V CDR1 and CDR2: GTSNPN, SVGIG (reference sequence). The CDR3 loop is CASLPGQKNTGELFF. The CDR3 DNA reads TGTGCCTCTTTACCGGGACAGAAGAACACCGGGGAGCTGTTTTTT.

This chain uses TRBV6-6 with TRBJ2-1; 8 bases align to TRBD1. Germline-derived CDR1 and CDR2 are MNHNY and SVGAGI (reference sequence). The V segment lost 5 bases and the J segment 5 bases; nucleotides outside the gene matches: 2. This CDR3 comprises 13 residues. CDR3 sequence (DNA): TGTGCCAGCAGTGCGACAGGGGACAATGAGCAGTTCTTC. It is translated as CASSATGDNEQFF.

The rearrangement joins TRBV5-1 to TRBJ1-1, with 9 bases lining up with TRBD1. The germline gives CDR1 SGHRS, CDR2 YFSETQ. V lost 5 bases to trimming and J lost 3 bases; unmatched junction nucleotides: 8. The CDR3 sequence is 15 residues long. Written as DNA, the CDR3 is TGCGCCAGCAGACGTGCGGGACAGGGTCACACTGAAGCTTTCTTT. It codes for CASRRAGQGHTEAFF.

This clone was seen only a few times. The rearrangement links TRBV6-5 to TRBJ1-6, with a weak D call TRBD1 (5 bases). This CDR3 is 13 amino acids long. Trimming shortened V by 2 bases and J by 10 bases, and 9 bases separated the two germline ends. Looked up from germline, CDR1 is MNHEY and CDR2 is SVGAGI. The CDR3, as DNA: TGTGCCAGCAGTTACGCCAGGGACTCACCCCTCCACTTT. Its translation: CASSYARDSPLHF.